The clone carrying this T cell receptor (beta chain) has a count of ten or more. Its cognate antigen is unknown. Looked up from germline, CDR1 is SGHTA and CDR2 is FQGNSA. V shed 5 bases, J shed 2 bases, and the junction held 6 bases outside the gene matches. The CDR3 runs 16 residues. This sample is drawn from a study of T cell repertoires in cytomegalovirus infection. TCRdb ran MiXCR on the reads and lists one entry per CDR3 protein. This table has about 900,000 distinct CDR3 sequences, more than 25% appearing once. The source is a human donor in good health (CMV status not recorded). Some clones in this sample may be carry-over from other donors' samples. The specimen comprised cultured CD8+ T cells from PBMCs, sampled from culture after CMV antigen stimulation. This chain joins TRBV7-2 and TRBJ2-3, with 11 bases that match TRBD2. DNA of the CDR3: TGTGCCAGCAGCACCACTAGCGGGGGATACACAGATACGCAGTATTTT. Translating gives CASSTTSGGYTDTQYF. The full variable domain, its missing parts supplied by reference TRBV7-2 and TRBJ2-3, is GAGVSQSPSNKVTEKGKDVELRCDPISGHTALYWYRQSLGQGLEFLIYFQGNSAPDKSGLPSDRFSAERTGGSVSTLTIQRTQQEDSAVYLCASSTTSGGYTDTQYFGPGTRLTVL.